The table lists the clone carrying this T cell receptor beta chain with a few counts. The antigen is undetermined. TCRdb reprocessed the 5' RACE reads with MiXCR, giving one entry per CDR3 protein. The table has about 73,000 distinct CDR3 sequences, 7.5% to 9% seen once. Unmatched junction bases numbered 8, after V lost 1 base and J lost 4 bases. The CDR3 is 16 residues long. The germline CDR1 and CDR2 sequences are SGHRS and YFSETQ. The data were taken from a study of T cells after yellow fever vaccination. Notes on the study in general: Subsequent booster samples again held most clones from primary vaccination (less than 98% CD4, just under 90% CD8).

This TCR derives from a man younger than 45 who received the YFV17D yellow fever vaccine. The sequencing here drew on CD8+ T cells sorted from PBMCs, taken on the day of the yellow fever booster vaccination. The chain uses TRBV5-1 and TRBJ2-3; TRBD2 matches at 8 bases. The DNA of the CDR3 is TGCGCCAGCAGCTTGACAGGACTAGCAGGGCCAGATACGCAGTATTTT. It yields the protein CASSLTGLAGPDTQYF.